Here is one T cell receptor beta chain with its context. The antigen remains undetermined. The data were obtained in a study of cytomegalovirus exposure and HLA in healthy donors. Overall study findings and caveats: Beyond CMV serostatus, there was no information to go on about immune exposure.

J was trimmed by 1 base and V by 3 bases; bases with no gene match: 3. This CDR3 is 15 amino acids long. Germline assignment: CDR1 SNHLY and CDR2 FYNNEI. PCR amplification relied on 60 Vbeta primers (plus 13 Jbeta primers). Method: immunoSEQ multiplex PCR; TCRdb's copy keeps in-frame clones and lacks some. The sample shows some 130,000 clones, nearly 80% of them seen only once. Sequencing was carried out using PBMCs. This chain connects TRBV2 to TRBJ2-3, with 8 bases aligning to TRBD2. This clonotype was sampled from a woman aged 25 to 39 in good health and CMV-seropositive. The CDR3 DNA sequence: TGTGCCAGCAGTGATAAGCGGGGGCGCACAGATACGCAGTATTTT. As protein: CASSDKRGRTDTQYF.